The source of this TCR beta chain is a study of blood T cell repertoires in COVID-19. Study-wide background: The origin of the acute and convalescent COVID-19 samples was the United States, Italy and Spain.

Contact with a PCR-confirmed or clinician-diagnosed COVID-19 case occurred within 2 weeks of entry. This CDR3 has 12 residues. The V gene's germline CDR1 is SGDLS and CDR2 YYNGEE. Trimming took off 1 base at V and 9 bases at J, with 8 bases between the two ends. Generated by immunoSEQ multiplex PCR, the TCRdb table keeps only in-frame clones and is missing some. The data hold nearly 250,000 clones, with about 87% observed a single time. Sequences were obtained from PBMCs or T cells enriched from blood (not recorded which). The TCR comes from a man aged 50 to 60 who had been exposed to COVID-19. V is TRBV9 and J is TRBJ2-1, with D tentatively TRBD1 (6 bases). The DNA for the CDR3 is TGTGCCAGCAGCGTATCAGGGGTTGAGCAGTTCTTC. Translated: CASSVSGVEQFF.